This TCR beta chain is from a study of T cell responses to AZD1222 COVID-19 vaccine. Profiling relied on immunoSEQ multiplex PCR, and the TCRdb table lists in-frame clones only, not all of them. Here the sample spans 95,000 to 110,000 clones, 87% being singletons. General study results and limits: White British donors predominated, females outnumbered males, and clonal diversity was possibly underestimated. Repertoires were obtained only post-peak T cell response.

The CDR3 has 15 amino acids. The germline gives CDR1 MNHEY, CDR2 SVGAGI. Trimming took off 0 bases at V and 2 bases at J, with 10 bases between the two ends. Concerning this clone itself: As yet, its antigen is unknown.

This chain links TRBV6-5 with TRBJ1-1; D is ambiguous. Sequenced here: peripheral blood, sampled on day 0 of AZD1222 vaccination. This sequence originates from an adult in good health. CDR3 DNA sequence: TGTGCCAGCAGTTACTCGGACGGAGGAAACACTGAAGCTTTCTTT. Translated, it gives CASSYSDGGNTEAFF.